The 32 T cell receptor beta chains given below trace back to one sample, sequenced in a study of a mutant IDH1 vaccine in newly diagnosed glioma. Profiled with immunoSEQ multiplex PCR; TCRdb holds only in-frame clones, not every one. The sample carries approximately 58,000 clones, roughly 80% recorded once. For these receptors, no antigen is known. Regarding time point: week 47, end of study. Every vaccination contained 300 ug of the mutant IDH1 20-mer peptide and was paired with topical imiquimod. This sample comprised PBMCs, obtained from a glioma patient whose treatment included an IDH1 peptide vaccine. These receptors were obtained from a man between 25 and 39 years old with glioma.

DNA for the CDR3: TGCGCCAGCAGCAAAACCCAGGGGACGGGAAACACCATATATTTT. Its protein product is CASSKTQGTGNTIYF. The rearrangement uses TRBV4-1 and TRBJ1-3; perhaps TRBD1 as D (6 bases). CDR3 length equals 15 residues. Trimming stripped 5 bases from V and 4 bases from J, with 15 bases between. The germline gives CDR1 MGHRA, CDR2 YSYEKL.

About this clone itself: Its ends do not fully match the called genes, so a read error is possible. Other DNA sequences in the sample encode the same CDR3. The gene calls are TRBV2 and TRBJ2-3; D gene ambiguous. CDR1 and CDR2 (germline): SNHLY, FYNNEI. The CDR3 length is 12 residues. CDR3 bases: TGTGCTAGCAGGAAAAGTGGAGATACGCAGTATTTT. Translating gives CASRKSGDTQYF.

The chain couples TRBV6-5 to TRBJ2-7; the D gene is possibly TRBD1 (6 bases). Germline V lookup: CDR1 MNHEY, CDR2 SVGAGI. The ends were cut back, 3 bases at V and 2 bases at J, with 14 bases in the middle. The CDR3 has 15 amino acids. The CDR3 loop is CASSYGAAGAYEQYF. The DNA for the CDR3 is TGTGCCAGCAGTTATGGAGCGGCAGGGGCCTACGAGCAGTACTTC.

V usage is TRBV13 and J usage is TRBJ2-5; TRBD1 is a possible D gene (5 bases). Germline CDR1 reads PRHDT; CDR2 reads FYEKMQ (reference sequence). The CDR3 covers 14 residues. The V gene lost 5 bases and the J gene lost 5 bases, with 15 bases spanning the gap. The CDR3 sequence: CASSLGLERETQYF. The CDR3 bases are TGTGCCAGCAGCCTGGGGCTAGAAAGGGAGACCCAGTACTTC. Based on the CDR3 plus reference TRBV13 and TRBJ2-5, the full variable domain is AAGVIQSPRHLIKEKRETATLKCYPIPRHDTVYWYQQGPGQDPQFLISFYEKMQSDKGSIPDRFSAQQFSDYHSELNMSSLELGDSALYFCASSLGLERETQYFGPGTRLLVL.

The chain links TRBV20-1 to TRBJ2-7, with D perhaps TRBD1 (6 bases). The CDR3 runs 11 residues. Germline CDR1 and CDR2: DFQATT and SNEGSKA (reference sequence). Trimming took 3 bases from V and 7 from J, leaving 10 bases between them. The CDR3 coding sequence is TGCAGTGCTAGGGAGGACAGTGAGCAGTACTTC. This translates into CSAREDSEQYF.

V is TRBV7-9 and J is TRBJ1-5, with 7 positions matching TRBD1. V shed 5 bases, J shed 5 bases, and the junction held 3 bases outside the gene matches. CDR1 is SEHNR, CDR2 FQNEAQ, per germline (reference sequence). This CDR3 has 13 amino acids. The CDR3 here is CASSQGGDQPQHF. The CDR3 nucleotides read TGTGCCAGCAGCCAGGGGGGAGATCAGCCCCAGCATTTT.

The V gene is TRBV18, the J gene TRBJ2-1; 10 nucleotides line up with TRBD2. V was pared by 5 bases and J by 9 bases, with 13 bases of the junction left unmatched. CDR1 and CDR2 from the germline V gene are KGHSH and LQKENI. The CDR3 spans 16 residues. In DNA form, the CDR3 reads TGTGCCAGCTCAGGTCCAACTACAGCGGGGGGGATTGAGCAGTTCTTC. Protein product: CASSGPTTAGGIEQFF.

The chain has TRBV18 and TRBJ1-6; unclear D gene. Trimming took off 3 bases at V and 0 bases at J, with 9 bases between the two ends. The CDR3 spans 16 residues. Germline CDR1 reads KGHSH; CDR2 reads LQKENI. CDR3 sequence reads: CASSPQESSYNSPLHF. CDR3 nucleotides: TGTGCCAGCTCACCCCAAGAGAGCTCCTATAATTCACCCCTCCACTTT.

This clone has only a few counts. V gene TRBV29-1 combines with J gene TRBJ1-1; D is undetermined. The V gene lost 3 bases and the J gene lost 1 base, with 9 bases spanning the gap. This CDR3 has 13 amino acids. Germline-derived CDR1 and CDR2 are SQVTM and ANQGSEA. CDR3 residues: CSVERVANTEAFF. In DNA form, the CDR3 reads TGCAGCGTTGAGCGGGTGGCGAACACTGAAGCTTTCTTT.

The chain uses TRBV5-1 and TRBJ1-5; 8 bases are shared with TRBD1. J was trimmed by 0 bases and V by 2 bases; bases with no gene match: 16. This CDR3 spans 20 amino acids. Looked up from germline, CDR1 is SGHRS and CDR2 is YFSETQ. CDR3 DNA sequence: TGCGCCAGCAGCTTAGGCAGGGGGCCGTTCCTTCGCCATAGCAATCAGCCCCAGCATTTT. The encoded protein is CASSLGRGPFLRHSNQPQHF.

The rearrangement joins TRBV6-5 to TRBJ1-4; D remains ambiguous. The length of the CDR3 is 16 residues. Trimming left V 2 bases short and J 0 bases short, with 10 bases between. Germline CDR1 MNHEY, CDR2 SVGAGI. This CDR3 reads CASSYLLGATNEKLFF. The CDR3 DNA follows: TGTGCCAGCAGTTACCTCCTTGGGGCAACTAATGAAAAACTGTTTTTT.

The chain joins TRBV7-8 to TRBJ2-7; no definite D call. CDR1 SGHVS and CDR2 FQNEAQ come from the germline V gene. The CDR3 contains 15 residues. V was pared by 0 bases and J by 3 bases, with 12 bases between. CDR3 nucleotide sequence: TGTGCCAGCAGCTTAGCGTCCGAAGGGTTCTACGAGCAGTACTTC. Translation gives CASSLASEGFYEQYF.

There are a few counts of this clone. V usage is TRBV4-1 and J usage is TRBJ2-7, with 10 bases that match TRBD2. CDR1 is MGHRA, CDR2 YSYEKL, per germline. CDR3 length: 18 amino acids. After removal of 3 bases from V and 4 bases from J, the junction contained 15 bases not matched to a gene. CDR3 sequence reads: CASSQTRLAGGTQYEQYF. CDR3 DNA sequence: TGCGCCAGCAGCCAGACCCGGTTAGCGGGGGGCACTCAGTACGAGCAGTACTTC.

This chain uses TRBV6-6 with TRBJ2-3; 7 nucleotides line up with TRBD2. CDR3 length: 12 residues. Germline V gives CDR1 MNHNY, CDR2 SVGAGI (reference sequence). V was pared by 6 bases and J by 7 bases, with 4 bases of the junction left unmatched. CDR3 sequence: CASRVGGNTQYF. CDR3 nucleotide sequence: TGTGCCAGCAGGGTGGGGGGGAATACGCAGTATTTT.

This sequence joins TRBV4-1 and TRBJ1-3; 7 bases line up with TRBD1. J lost 9 bases, V lost 1 base, and 15 bases had no gene match. CDR3 size: 17 residues. Germline CDR1 reads MGHRA; CDR2 reads YSYEKL. CDR3 loop: CASSQVFGQAPVGTIYF. The CDR3 nucleotides are TGCGCCAGCAGCCAAGTTTTCGGACAGGCCCCCGTCGGCACCATATATTTT.

This clone was detected a few times. This chain connects TRBV18 to TRBJ1-4; the D is unclear. Germline V gene data show CDR1 as KGHSH and CDR2 as LQKENI. V lost 1 base, J lost 8 bases, and 17 bases lay in between. There are 16 residues in the CDR3. The CDR3 loop reads CASSPRAQGPAEKLFF. The CDR3 DNA is TGTGCCAGCTCACCACGTGCCCAAGGGCCTGCCGAAAAACTGTTTTTT. The full variable domain, completed using reference TRBV18 and TRBJ1-4, is NAGVMQNPRHLVRRRGQEARLRCSPMKGHSHVYWYRQLPEEGLKFMVYLQKENIIDESGMPKERFSAEFPKEGPSILRIQQVVRGDSAAYFCASSPRAQGPAEKLFFGSGTQLSVL.

The rearrangement joins TRBV4-1 to TRBJ2-1, with D possibly called TRBD1 or TRBD2 (7 bases each). Trimming removed 4 bases from V and 9 bases from J, with 19 bases in between. The CDR3 has 15 residues. CDR1 is MGHRA, CDR2 YSYEKL, per germline. The DNA of the CDR3 is TGCGCCAGCAGCCCAGGAGGCAGGGGGAGGGTTGAGCAGTTCTTC. As protein: CASSPGGRGRVEQFF.

CDR3 nucleotides: TGTGCCAGCAGTGAAGGGTGGAGTACGCAGTATTTT. Amino acid sequence: CASSEGWSTQYF. The chain uses TRBV25-1 and TRBJ2-3; D not resolved. V was clipped by 2 bases and J by 8 bases, with 8 bases between them. Germline values: CDR1 MGHDK, CDR2 SYGVNS. The CDR3 covers 12 residues.

CDR3 DNA sequence: TGTGCCAGCAGCTTGGACGGGCGGGTAGATACGCAGTATTTT. This translates into CASSLDGRVDTQYF. The chain joins TRBV5-4 to TRBJ2-3; D perhaps matches TRBD2 (5 bases). V was clipped by 0 bases and J by 5 bases, with 10 bases between them. CDR1 is SGHNT, CDR2 YYREEE, per germline (reference sequence). The length of the CDR3 is 14 residues. The variable domain in full, with the rest retrieved from reference TRBV5-4 and TRBJ2-3, is ETGVTQSPTHLIKTRGQQVTLRCSSQSGHNTVSWYQQALGQGPQFIFQYYREEENGRGNFPPRFSGLQFPNYSSELNVNALELDDSALYLCASSLDGRVDTQYFGPGTRLTVL.

J is TRBJ2-2 and V is TRBV29-1; 7 nucleotides match TRBD2. The CDR3 covers 15 residues. With V trimmed by 5 bases and J by 4 bases, 10 bases remained unmatched. Germline lookup yields CDR1 SQVTM and CDR2 ANQGSEA. The CDR3 coding sequence is TGCAGCGTTTCCCTCGGGGGGTTTTGCACCGGGGAGCTGTTTTTT. This encodes CSVSLGGFCTGELFF.

This chain links TRBV6-1 with TRBJ2-7; D possibly uses TRBD1 or TRBD2 (5 bases each). CDR3 length equals 14 residues. V lost 5 bases, J lost 3 bases, and 14 bases lay in between. Germline V lookup: CDR1 MNHNS, CDR2 SASEGT. CDR3: CASSSGTPSYEQYF. CDR3 in DNA: TGTGCCAGCAGTTCCGGGACCCCGAGCTACGAGCAGTACTTC.

V usage is TRBV15 and J usage is TRBJ2-1; 8 nucleotides agree with TRBD2. The CDR3 spans 17 residues. The V and J ends lost 0 bases and 1 base, in that order; junction bases with no gene match: 5. Per the germline V gene, CDR1 is LNHNV and CDR2 is YYDKDF (reference sequence). CDR3 region: CATSRDRAGVSYNEQFF. CDR3 nucleotides: TGTGCCACCAGCAGAGATCGAGCGGGGGTATCCTACAATGAGCAGTTCTTC.

The J gene is TRBJ1-5, the V gene TRBV30; possible D gene TRBD1, 5 bases. The CDR3 consists of 11 residues. CDR1 GTSNPN and CDR2 SVGIG come from the germline V gene (reference sequence). V lost 0 bases and J lost 14, with 11 bases in between. CDR3 region: CAWSVRGEKHF. In nucleotides, the CDR3 is TGTGCCTGGAGTGTACGGGGGGAGAAGCATTTT. The complete variable domain, with remaining parts taken from reference TRBV30 and TRBJ1-5, reads SQTIHQWPATLVQPVGSPLSLECTVEGTSNPNLYWYRQAAGRGLQLLFYSVGIGQISSEVPQNLSASRPQDRQFILSSKKLLLSDSGFYLCAWSVRGEKHFGDGTRLSIL.

This sequence joins TRBV18 and TRBJ2-7; tentatively, D is TRBD1 (5 bases). Germline V gene sequence: CDR1 KGHSH, CDR2 LQKENI. The CDR3 loop spans 15 amino acids. V was cut by 3 bases and J by 1 base, with 13 bases left in between. The chain's CDR3 is CASSPSRTKSYEQYF. The CDR3 nucleotides are TGTGCCAGCTCACCCTCCCGGACAAAATCCTACGAGCAGTACTTC.

This rearrangement joins TRBV5-6 to TRBJ2-7; D gene ambiguous. This CDR3 has 13 amino acids. Germline V gene data show CDR1 as SGHDT and CDR2 as YYEEEE. V was pared by 6 bases and J by 4 bases, with 14 bases between. The CDR3 sequence: CASIGPAGYEQYF. For the CDR3, the DNA is TGTGCCAGCATTGGGCCAGCCGGGTACGAGCAGTACTTC.

The chain couples TRBV7-6 to TRBJ1-4, with TRBD1 as a possible D gene (6 bases). Trimming removed 1 base at V and 5 bases at J, with 14 bases between. This CDR3 is built from 16 residues. Germline loops: CDR1 SGHVS, CDR2 FNYEAQ. CDR3 residues: CASSLGVVRGNEKLFF. The CDR3 DNA sequence: TGTGCCAGCAGCTTAGGGGTGGTCAGGGGAAATGAAAAACTGTTTTTT.

J is TRBJ1-2 and V is TRBV5-6; a possible D gene is TRBD1 (6 bases). Trimming removed 0 bases from V and 4 bases from J, with 16 bases in between. In germline, CDR1 is SGHDT, CDR2 YYEEEE. The CDR3 is made up of 16 amino acids. The CDR3 sequence: CASSLVWGASPYGYTF. The CDR3 bases are TGTGCCAGCAGCTTGGTATGGGGGGCTTCGCCCTATGGCTACACCTTC.

The chain has TRBV5-1 and TRBJ1-6; 7 positions match TRBD1. Germline V gives CDR1 SGHRS, CDR2 YFSETQ. Losses at the gene ends were 0 bases for V and 6 bases for J; bases not matched to a gene: 3. The CDR3 has 15 amino acids. The CDR3 loop reads CASSLGTGVNSPLHF. CDR3 DNA sequence: TGCGCCAGCAGCTTGGGGACAGGAGTTAATTCACCCCTCCACTTT.

This clone was seen once. The chain links TRBV13 to TRBJ1-3; D remains ambiguous. Germline V CDR1 and CDR2: PRHDT, FYEKMQ (reference sequence). V dropped 10 bases and J dropped 3 bases, with 4 bases sitting between them. The CDR3 spans 10 residues. CDR3 protein: CAIVGNTIYF. DNA of the CDR3: TGTGCCATCGTTGGAAACACCATATATTTT.

The CDR3 here is CAWSVQSNQPQHF. The CDR3 DNA follows: TGTGCCTGGAGTGTACAGAGCAATCAGCCCCAGCATTTT. The chain carries TRBV30 and TRBJ1-5; the D is unclear. The CDR3 loop spans 13 amino acids. The V gene's germline CDR1 is GTSNPN and CDR2 SVGIG (reference sequence). The ends were cut back, 0 bases at V and 1 base at J, with 4 bases in the middle.

The J gene is TRBJ1-5, the V gene TRBV2; TRBD1 matches 8 bases. Germline-derived CDR1 and CDR2 are SNHLY and FYNNEI. This CDR3 region has 14 residues. The V gene end was trimmed by 7 bases and the J gene end by 7 bases; junction bases not matched to a gene: 9. This chain's CDR3 is CASTLDRGGQPQHF. CDR3 DNA: TGTGCCAGCACCCTAGACAGGGGAGGACAGCCCCAGCATTTT.

This chain joins TRBV6-1 and TRBJ1-5, with TRBD1 as a possible D gene (5 bases). Germline values: CDR1 MNHNS, CDR2 SASEGT. The CDR3 is 14 residues long. V was pared by 6 bases and J by 5 bases, with 14 bases between. The CDR3 is CASRTEWIDQPQHF. CDR3 coding DNA: TGTGCCAGCAGGACAGAATGGATAGATCAGCCCCAGCATTTT.